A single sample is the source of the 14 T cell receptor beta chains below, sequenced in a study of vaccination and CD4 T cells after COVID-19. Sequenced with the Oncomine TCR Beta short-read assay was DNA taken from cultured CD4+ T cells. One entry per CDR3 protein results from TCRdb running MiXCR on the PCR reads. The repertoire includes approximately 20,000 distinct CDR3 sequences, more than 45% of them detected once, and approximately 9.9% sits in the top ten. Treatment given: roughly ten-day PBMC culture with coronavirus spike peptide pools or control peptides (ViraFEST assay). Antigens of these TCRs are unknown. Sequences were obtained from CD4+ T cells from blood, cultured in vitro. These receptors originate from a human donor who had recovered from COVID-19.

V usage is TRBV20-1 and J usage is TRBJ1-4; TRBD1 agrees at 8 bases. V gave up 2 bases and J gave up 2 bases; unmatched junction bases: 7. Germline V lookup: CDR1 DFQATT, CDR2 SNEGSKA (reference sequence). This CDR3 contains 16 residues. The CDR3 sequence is CSARSDRGSTNEKLFF. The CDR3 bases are TGCAGTGCTAGAAGCGACAGGGGCTCGACTAATGAAAAACTGTTTTTT.

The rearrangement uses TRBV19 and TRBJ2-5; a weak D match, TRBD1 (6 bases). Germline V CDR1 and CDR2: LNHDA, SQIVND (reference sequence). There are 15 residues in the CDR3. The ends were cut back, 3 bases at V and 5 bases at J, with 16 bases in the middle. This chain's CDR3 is CASSIRQGSGETQYF. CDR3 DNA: TGTGCCAGTAGTATCCGGCAGGGGTCGGGGGAGACCCAGTACTTC.

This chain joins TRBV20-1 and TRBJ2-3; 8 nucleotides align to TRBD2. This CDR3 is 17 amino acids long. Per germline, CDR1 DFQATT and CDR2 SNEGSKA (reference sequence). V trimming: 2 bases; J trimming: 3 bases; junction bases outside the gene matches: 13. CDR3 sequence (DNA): TGCAGTGCTAGAATTTGGGGACTAGAGGGTTCGACAGATACGCAGTATTTT. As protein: CSARIWGLEGSTDTQYF.

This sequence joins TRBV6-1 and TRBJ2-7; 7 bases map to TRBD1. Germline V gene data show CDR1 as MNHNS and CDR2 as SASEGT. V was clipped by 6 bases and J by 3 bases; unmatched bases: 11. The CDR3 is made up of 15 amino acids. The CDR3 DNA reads TGTGCCAGCAGATTAAACAGGGGTTTGGGCTACGAGCAGTACTTC. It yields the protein CASRLNRGLGYEQYF.

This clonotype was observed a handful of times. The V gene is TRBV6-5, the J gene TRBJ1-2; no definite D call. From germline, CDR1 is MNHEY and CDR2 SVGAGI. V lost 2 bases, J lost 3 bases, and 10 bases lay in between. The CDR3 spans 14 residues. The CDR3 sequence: CASSYKGKHYGYTF. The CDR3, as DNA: TGTGCCAGCAGTTACAAAGGCAAACACTATGGCTACACCTTC.

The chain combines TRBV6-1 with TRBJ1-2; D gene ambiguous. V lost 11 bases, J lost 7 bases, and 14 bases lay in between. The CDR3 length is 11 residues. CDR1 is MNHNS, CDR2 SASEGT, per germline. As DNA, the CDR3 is TGTGCCTGCGACCTGGGCAGTGGCTACACCTTC. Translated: CACDLGSGYTF.

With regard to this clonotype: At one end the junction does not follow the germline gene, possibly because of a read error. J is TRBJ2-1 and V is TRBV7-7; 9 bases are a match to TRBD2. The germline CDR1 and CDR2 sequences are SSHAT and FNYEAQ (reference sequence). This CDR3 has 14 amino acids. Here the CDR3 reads CASSQAGGGNEQFF. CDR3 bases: TGTGCTAGCAGTCAAGCGGGAGGAGGTAATGAGCAGTTCTTC.

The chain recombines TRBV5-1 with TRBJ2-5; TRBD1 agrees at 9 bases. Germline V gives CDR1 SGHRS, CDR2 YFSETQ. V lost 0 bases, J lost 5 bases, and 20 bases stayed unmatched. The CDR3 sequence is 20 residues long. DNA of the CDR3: TGCGCCAGCAGCTTGGTCCGTACCGGGACAGGGAATGGGAGAAGGGAGACCCAGTACTTC. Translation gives CASSLVRTGTGNGRRETQYF.

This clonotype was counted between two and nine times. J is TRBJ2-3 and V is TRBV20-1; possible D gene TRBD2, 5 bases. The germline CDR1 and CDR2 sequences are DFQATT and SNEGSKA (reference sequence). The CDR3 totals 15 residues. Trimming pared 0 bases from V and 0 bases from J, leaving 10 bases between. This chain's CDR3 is CSARDQRTSTDTQYF. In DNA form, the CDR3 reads TGCAGTGCTAGAGACCAGCGGACTAGCACAGATACGCAGTATTTT.

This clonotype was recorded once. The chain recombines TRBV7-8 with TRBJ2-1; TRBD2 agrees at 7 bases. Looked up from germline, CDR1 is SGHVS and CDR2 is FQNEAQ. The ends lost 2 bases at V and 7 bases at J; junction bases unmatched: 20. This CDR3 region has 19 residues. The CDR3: CASSLRYRSPGTTKNEQFF. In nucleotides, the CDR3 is TGTGCCAGCAGCTTAAGGTATAGAAGCCCCGGGACTACCAAAAATGAGCAGTTCTTC.

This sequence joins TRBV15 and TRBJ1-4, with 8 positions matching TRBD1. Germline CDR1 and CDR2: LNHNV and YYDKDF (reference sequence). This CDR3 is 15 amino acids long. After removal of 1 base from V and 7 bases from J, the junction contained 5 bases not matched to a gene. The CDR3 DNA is TGTGCCACCAGCAGAGTCCAGGGGGCTGGTGAAAAACTGTTTTTT. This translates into CATSRVQGAGEKLFF.

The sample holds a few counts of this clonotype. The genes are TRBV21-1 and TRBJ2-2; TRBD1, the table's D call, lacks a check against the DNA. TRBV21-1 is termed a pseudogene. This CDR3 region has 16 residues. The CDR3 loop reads CASSKGSPPYTGELFF. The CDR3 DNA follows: TGTGCCAGCAGCAAAGGGTCCCCCCCCTACACCGGGGAGCTGTTTTTT.

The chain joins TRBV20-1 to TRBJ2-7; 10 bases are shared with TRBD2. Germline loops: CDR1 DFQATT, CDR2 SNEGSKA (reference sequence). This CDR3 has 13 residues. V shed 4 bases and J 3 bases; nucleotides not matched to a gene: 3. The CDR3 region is CSAKGTSVYEQYF. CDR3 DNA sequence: TGCAGTGCTAAAGGGACTAGCGTCTACGAGCAGTACTTC.

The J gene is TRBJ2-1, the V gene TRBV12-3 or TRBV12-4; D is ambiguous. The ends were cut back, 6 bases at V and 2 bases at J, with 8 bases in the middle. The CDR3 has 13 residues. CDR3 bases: TGTGCCAGCAGCCCCGACCCCTACAATGAGCAGTTCTTC. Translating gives CASSPDPYNEQFF.